This T cell receptor (beta chain) was identified in a study of blood T cell repertoires in COVID-19. About the research overall: Specimens from acute and convalescent COVID-19 originated in the United States, Italy and Spain.

V lost 3 bases to trimming and J lost 0 bases, with 13 bases between them. The CDR3 is 15 residues long. Germline CDR1 is SGDLS and CDR2 is YYNGEE. Clones were sequenced by immunoSEQ multiplex PCR, and TCRdb holds only the in-frame ones, with some missing. The table lists a few hundred thousand clones, about 85% of them singletons. The sequence was obtained from a man aged 18 to 30 with active or convalescent COVID-19. The chain links TRBV9 to TRBJ2-7; D perhaps matches TRBD2 (7 bases). Source material: peripheral blood. The CDR3 region has the DNA TGTGCCAGCAGCGGTAGGGGGGGAAGCTCCTACGAGCAGTACTTC. Translation gives CASSGRGGSSYEQYF.